This passage covers 2 T cell receptor beta chains from one sample sequenced in a study of T cell responses to AZD1222 COVID-19 vaccine. Data came from immunoSEQ multiplex PCR; TCRdb stores just in-frame clones and leaves some out. The data contain around 160,000 clones, roughly nine tenths of them singletons. Material: peripheral blood, obtained on day 0 of AZD1222 vaccination. These receptors were obtained from an adult in good health.

The rearrangement links TRBV7-9 to TRBJ1-6; tentatively, D is TRBD1 (6 bases). Per the germline V gene, CDR1 is SEHNR and CDR2 is FQNEAQ (reference sequence). The length of the CDR3 is 14 residues. Trimming took 6 bases from V and 5 from J, leaving 11 bases between them. The CDR3 DNA reads as TGTGCCAGCAGTTATAGGACAGATAATTCACCCCTCCACTTT. Amino acids: CASSYRTDNSPLHF.

The rearrangement uses TRBV4-3 and TRBJ2-1; 8 bases match TRBD2. Unmatched junction bases numbered 4, after V lost 3 bases and J lost 6 bases. Germline-derived CDR1 and CDR2 are LGHNA and YSLEER. The CDR3 has 14 amino acids. The CDR3 DNA is TGCGCCAGCAGCCAGGGACTAGGGAGCAATGAGCAGTTCTTC. This sequence encodes CASSQGLGSNEQFF.